This passage covers 25 T cell receptor beta chains from one sample sequenced in a study of Graves' ophthalmopathy and Graves' hyperthyroidism. TCR beta CDR3 regions were amplified from RNA transcripts. Second-round multiplex PCR came after first-round RT-PCR with HTBI primers. One entry per CDR3 protein, called by TCRdb with MiXCR from the multiplex PCR reads. The profile covers approximately 480,000 distinct CDR3 sequences, with approximately 15% appearing a single time and 8% to 10% taken by the ten largest. Sequenced material: blood. Receptors originate from a woman aged 30 to 39 with Graves' ophthalmopathy.

This clonotype showed up just once. As the CDR3 is not closed by the conserved phenylalanine or tryptophan, this likely results from a read error. The V gene is TRBV19, the J gene TRBJ2-5; D remains unclear. Between the trimmed V and J ends, which lost 6 bases and 5 bases, there was a span of 13 bases. The CDR3 spans 13 residues. Germline CDR1 and CDR2: LNHDA and SQIVND (reference sequence). CDR3 residues: CASSPGARETQYY. The CDR3 nucleotides read TGTGCCAGTAGCCCCGGCGCGCGGGAGACCCAGTACTAC.

This clonotype showed up many times. This chain joins TRBV7-9 and TRBJ1-3, with no clear D. The CDR3 consists of 15 residues. Germline V gene lookup returns CDR1 SEHNR and CDR2 FQNEAQ (reference sequence). Trimming took 3 bases from V and 0 from J, leaving 9 bases between them. The CDR3 is CASSFADGSGNTIYF. CDR3 sequence (DNA): TGTGCCAGCAGCTTCGCGGACGGCTCTGGAAACACCATATATTTT. Full variable domain (missing parts from reference TRBV7-9 and TRBJ1-3): DTGVSQNPRHKITKRGQNVTFRCDPISEHNRLYWYRQTLGQGPEFLTYFQNEAQLEKSRLLSDRFSAERPKGSFSTLEIQRTEQGDSAMYLCASSFADGSGNTIYFGEGSWLTVV.

This clonotype was recorded many times. V gene TRBV29-1 combines with J gene TRBJ2-7; TRBD2 matches 7 bases. V dropped 2 bases and J dropped 2; count of bases not matched to a gene: 3. Germline assignment: CDR1 SQVTM and CDR2 ANQGSEA. This CDR3 comprises 13 residues. The CDR3 DNA reads TGCAGCGTTGAAAAGCGGGAACCCTACGAGCAGTACTTC. As protein: CSVEKREPYEQYF.

The table lists this clonotype with many counts. The J gene is TRBJ1-5, the V gene TRBV10-3, with unresolved D. Looked up from germline, CDR1 is ENHRY and CDR2 is SYGVKD. Trimming removed 6 bases from V and 0 bases from J, with 12 bases in between. CDR3 size: 15 residues. This chain's CDR3 is CAISAREDSNQPQHF. CDR3 coding DNA: TGTGCCATCAGCGCGCGGGAGGATAGCAATCAGCCCCAGCATTTT.

Only a few counts were recorded for this clonotype. The CDR3: CASSPNAGYTEAFF. The CDR3 DNA is TGTGCCAGCAGCCCGAACGCAGGGTACACTGAAGCTTTCTTT. The chain has TRBV7-2 and TRBJ1-1, with D maybe TRBD1 (5 bases). CDR1 is SGHTA and CDR2 is FQGNSA in the germline V gene. Deletions cut 5 bases from V and 3 bases from J, with 13 bases between. The length of the CDR3 is 14 residues.

Many counts were recorded for this clonotype. CDR3 amino acids: CASSYSSSGWGTEAFF. The CDR3 DNA reads as TGTGCCAGCAGTTACTCGAGTAGCGGGTGGGGCACTGAAGCTTTCTTT. The chain is built from TRBV6-5 and TRBJ1-1, with D unresolved. The CDR3 totals 16 residues. The V gene lost 0 bases and the J gene lost 4 bases, with 15 bases spanning the gap. Germline assignment: CDR1 MNHEY and CDR2 SVGAGI.

This clonotype was observed a handful of times. The chain joins TRBV12-3 or TRBV12-4 to TRBJ2-7, with 10 bases matching TRBD1. The CDR3 contains 13 residues. V gave up 7 bases and J gave up 5 bases; unmatched junction bases: 5. CDR3 region: CASMWTGGDEQYF. DNA for the CDR3: TGTGCCAGCATGTGGACAGGGGGAGACGAGCAGTACTTC.

There are many counts of this clonotype. The rearrangement uses TRBV6-5 and TRBJ2-2; D is unresolved. The CDR3 totals 15 residues. V was cut by 0 bases and J by 6 bases, with 11 bases left in between. Looked up from germline, CDR1 is MNHEY and CDR2 is SVGAGI. The CDR3 DNA reads as TGTGCCAGCAGTTACTCGAATCAAGGCTCCGGGGAGCTGTTTTTT. Translating it yields CASSYSNQGSGELFF.

This clonotype came up many times. The chain joins TRBV12-3 or TRBV12-4 to TRBJ1-2; D remains unclear. V gave up 0 bases and J gave up 8 bases, with 10 bases separating them. CDR3 size: 13 residues. The CDR3 is CASSLAGMEGYTF. The CDR3 bases are TGTGCCAGCAGTTTAGCAGGGATGGAGGGCTACACCTTC.

This clonotype has ten or more counts. This chain uses TRBV28 with TRBJ2-7; possibly TRBD2 for D (6 bases). This CDR3 is built from 14 residues. The V gene lost 3 bases and the J gene lost 5 bases, with 14 bases spanning the gap. Germline V lookup: CDR1 MDHEN, CDR2 SYDVKM. The CDR3 reads CASSFPGVRDEQYF. As DNA, the CDR3 is TGTGCCAGCAGTTTCCCGGGGGTAAGAGACGAGCAGTACTTC.

Many counts were recorded for this clonotype. CDR3 amino acids: CASSSTDRGYYEQYF. The CDR3 DNA follows: TGTGCCAGCAGCTCCACGGACAGGGGGTACTACGAGCAGTACTTC. The J gene is TRBJ2-7, the V gene TRBV7-9, with TRBD1 matching 10 bases. V lost 4 bases to trimming and J lost 3 bases; unmatched junction nucleotides: 6. This CDR3 is built from 15 residues. Germline assignment: CDR1 SEHNR and CDR2 FQNEAQ (reference sequence).

The rearrangement links TRBV2 to TRBJ2-7; D could derive from TRBD1 or TRBD2 (5 bases each). Trimming took off 4 bases at V and 3 bases at J, with 19 bases between the two ends. The CDR3 sequence is 16 residues long. Germline V gene data show CDR1 as SNHLY and CDR2 as FYNNEI. The CDR3 region is CASSVVVGRVDYEQYF. CDR3 coding DNA: TGTGCCAGCAGTGTCGTGGTGGGACGGGTAGACTACGAGCAGTACTTC.

This clonotype appeared a few times. A single base separates this from a much larger clone, so it may be a read error. The genes are TRBV12-3 or TRBV12-4 and TRBJ2-2, with D perhaps matching TRBD1 or TRBD2 (5 bases each). CDR3 length: 12 residues. CDR3 in amino acids: CASSAGHGELCF. As DNA, the CDR3 is TGTGCCAGCAGTGCAGGGCACGGGGAGCTGTGTTTT.

This clonotype has ten or more counts. The rearrangement links TRBV12-3 or TRBV12-4 to TRBJ1-5; 8 bases align to TRBD1. Trimming at V came to 5 bases and at J to 5 bases, leaving 5 bases not matched to a gene. CDR3 size: 14 residues. This chain's CDR3 is CASSVNRGDQPQHF. In DNA form, the CDR3 reads TGTGCCAGCAGTGTCAACAGGGGGGATCAGCCCCAGCATTTT.

Many counts were recorded for this clonotype. V gene TRBV19 combines with J gene TRBJ1-5; D perhaps matches TRBD1 (5 bases). This CDR3 comprises 13 residues. Germline lookup yields CDR1 LNHDA and CDR2 SQIVND (reference sequence). Trimming left V 10 bases short and J 4 bases short, with 14 bases between. CDR3 region: CAIGTNLNQPQHF. In DNA, the CDR3 is TGTGCCATCGGGACTAACTTGAATCAGCCCCAGCATTTT.

This clonotype was detected a few times. The chain recombines TRBV11-2 with TRBJ2-2; unclear D gene. V lost 6 bases and J lost 3, with 17 bases in between. The CDR3 contains 16 residues. The germline CDR1 and CDR2 sequences are SGHAT and FQNNGV. CDR3 sequence reads: CASRPPLAVDTGELFF. Written as DNA, the CDR3 is TGTGCCAGCAGACCACCGTTGGCCGTGGACACCGGGGAGCTGTTTTTT.

The table lists this clonotype with many counts. This chain uses TRBV7-2 with TRBJ2-7, with 10 nucleotides matching TRBD1. Trimming took 4 bases from V and 2 from J; bases not matched to a gene: 5. The germline V gene encodes CDR1 SGHTA and CDR2 FQGNSA. The CDR3 runs 15 residues. The CDR3 sequence: CASSWTGTGAYEQYF. DNA of the CDR3: TGTGCCAGCAGCTGGACCGGGACAGGGGCCTACGAGCAGTACTTC.

This clonotype was recorded many times. The genes are TRBV27 and TRBJ2-7, with D perhaps matching TRBD1 (6 bases). The germline V gene has CDR1 MNHEY and CDR2 SMNVEV (reference sequence). The V and J ends lost 6 bases and 3 bases respectively, with 9 bases between them. The CDR3 runs 12 residues. In nucleotides, the CDR3 is TGTGCCAGCAGGACAGGCCGCTACGAGCAGTACTTC. It yields the protein CASRTGRYEQYF.

This clonotype was counted at least ten times. V usage is TRBV12-3 or TRBV12-4 and J usage is TRBJ1-5, with D uncertain. V lost 2 bases to trimming and J lost 2 bases, with 10 bases between them. This CDR3 is 15 amino acids long. In DNA, the CDR3 is TGTGCCAGCAGTTTATCCCCCACAGGCAATCAGCCCCAGCATTTT. This encodes CASSLSPTGNQPQHF.

This clonotype was observed at least ten times. The V and J genes are TRBV19 and TRBJ2-2; no clear D. This CDR3 has 16 amino acids. Trimming pared 3 bases from V and 4 bases from J, leaving 15 bases between. The V gene's germline CDR1 is LNHDA and CDR2 SQIVND (reference sequence). The CDR3 bases are TGTGCCAGTAGTATCCTGCTGGAGTCGGGCACCGGGGAGCTGTTTTTT. This codes for CASSILLESGTGELFF.

This clonotype was seen at least ten times. J is TRBJ2-7 and V is TRBV12-3 or TRBV12-4, with a weak D call TRBD1 (6 bases). V was pared by 6 bases and J by 1 base, with 10 bases between. The CDR3 is 13 amino acids. CDR3: CASRVTGSYEQYF. The CDR3 region has the DNA TGTGCCAGCAGGGTGACAGGTTCCTACGAGCAGTACTTC.

This clonotype was detected ten times or more. V gene TRBV6-5 combines with J gene TRBJ2-4; 11 bases line up with TRBD2. The trim removed 6 bases at V and 6 bases at J, leaving 10 bases unmatched. CDR3 length: 16 amino acids. Germline-derived CDR1 and CDR2 are MNHEY and SVGAGI. CDR3 DNA sequence: TGTGCCAGCAGCGGACTAGCGGGTTTCCGGGGAAACATTCAGTACTTC. Amino acid sequence: CASSGLAGFRGNIQYF.

This clonotype showed up many times. The rearrangement uses TRBV6-1 and TRBJ1-2; weak D call: TRBD1 (6 bases). CDR3 length equals 16 residues. The ends were cut back, 6 bases at V and 4 bases at J, with 21 bases in the middle. Germline CDR1 reads MNHNS; CDR2 reads SASEGT. Here the CDR3 DNA reads TGTGCCAGCAGCCTCAATTGGGACAAACTACTCTATGGCTACACCTTC. Translation: CASSLNWDKLLYGYTF.

Many counts were recorded for this clonotype. The CDR3 reads CASSLPSGNTEAFF. The CDR3 DNA reads as TGTGCCAGCAGTTTACCGTCCGGGAACACTGAAGCTTTCTTT. The chain employs TRBV28 and TRBJ1-1; D unresolved. Germline V gives CDR1 MDHEN, CDR2 SYDVKM. CDR3 length equals 14 residues. V was pared by 2 bases and J by 1 base, with 8 bases between.

As regards this clonotype: A much larger clone sits a single nucleotide away, making a read error possible. The rearrangement uses TRBV20-1 and TRBJ1-1; 8 bases are a match to TRBD1. This CDR3 contains 13 residues. The germline CDR1 and CDR2 sequences are DFQATT and SNEGSKA (reference sequence). CDR3 sequence reads: CSAIRDRQSEACF. The CDR3 DNA reads as TGCAGTGCTATCCGGGACAGGCAATCTGAAGCTTGCTTT.